This T cell receptor beta chain was documented in a study of T cells in Graves' hyperthyroidism and ophthalmopathy. Individuals with ophthalmopathy presented a Clinical Activity Score of at least 3, a NOSPECS grade of at least 4 and a duration under 3 months. TCR beta CDR3 region amplification was performed from RNA transcripts. A set of HTBI primers served as the primers for a first-round RT-PCR of the TCR CDR3. TCRdb independently ran MiXCR on the multiplex PCR reads; one entry per CDR3 protein. This table holds 450,000 to 550,000 distinct CDR3 sequences, approximately 25% found once. The germline gives CDR1 SGHVS, CDR2 FNYEAQ. Between the trimmed V and J ends, which lost 5 bases and 3 bases, there was a span of 17 bases. This CDR3 region has 15 residues.

The sequence came from a woman in her twenties or thirties with Graves' ophthalmopathy. Sequenced input: blood. The rearrangement joins TRBV7-6 to TRBJ2-7; D possibly corresponds to TRBD2 (5 bases). CDR3 DNA: TGTGCCAGCAGCCTTGGGAGTCAGATCTTCTACGAGCAGTACTTC. This translates into CASSLGSQIFYEQYF. Complete variable domain (other parts from reference TRBV7-6 and TRBJ2-7): GAGVSQSPRYKVTKRGQDVALRCDPISGHVSLYWYRQALGQGPEFLTYFNYEAQQDKSGLPNDRFSAERPEGSISTLTIQRTEQRDSAMYRCASSLGSQIFYEQYFGPGTRLTVT.